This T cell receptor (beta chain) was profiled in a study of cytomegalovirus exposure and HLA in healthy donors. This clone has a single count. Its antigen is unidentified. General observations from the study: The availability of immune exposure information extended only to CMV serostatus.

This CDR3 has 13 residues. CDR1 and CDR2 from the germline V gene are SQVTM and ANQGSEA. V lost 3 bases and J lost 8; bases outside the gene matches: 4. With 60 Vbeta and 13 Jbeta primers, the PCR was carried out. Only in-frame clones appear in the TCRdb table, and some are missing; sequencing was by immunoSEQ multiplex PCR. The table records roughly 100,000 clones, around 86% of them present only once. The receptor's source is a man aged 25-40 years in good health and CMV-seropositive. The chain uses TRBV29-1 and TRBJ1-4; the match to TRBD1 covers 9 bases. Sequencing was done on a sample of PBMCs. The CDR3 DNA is TGCAGCGTTGAGGGGACAGGGCAGGAAAAACTGTTTTTT. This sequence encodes CSVEGTGQEKLFF.